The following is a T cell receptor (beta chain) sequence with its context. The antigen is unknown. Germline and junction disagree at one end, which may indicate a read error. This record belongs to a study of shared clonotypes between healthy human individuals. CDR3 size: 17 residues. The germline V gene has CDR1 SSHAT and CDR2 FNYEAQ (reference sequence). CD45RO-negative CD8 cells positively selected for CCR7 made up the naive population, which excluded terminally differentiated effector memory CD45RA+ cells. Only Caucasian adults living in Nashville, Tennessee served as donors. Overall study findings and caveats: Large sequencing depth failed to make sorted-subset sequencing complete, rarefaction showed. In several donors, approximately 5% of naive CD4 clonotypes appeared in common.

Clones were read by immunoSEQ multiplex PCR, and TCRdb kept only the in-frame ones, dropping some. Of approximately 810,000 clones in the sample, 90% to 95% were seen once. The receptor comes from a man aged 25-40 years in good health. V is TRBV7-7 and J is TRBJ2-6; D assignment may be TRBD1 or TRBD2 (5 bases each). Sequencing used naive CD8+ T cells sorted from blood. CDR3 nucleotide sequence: TGTGCTAGCAGCCCGGGGCGCACGGCGTCTGGGGCCAACGTCCTGACTTTC. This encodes CASSPGRTASGANVLTF.